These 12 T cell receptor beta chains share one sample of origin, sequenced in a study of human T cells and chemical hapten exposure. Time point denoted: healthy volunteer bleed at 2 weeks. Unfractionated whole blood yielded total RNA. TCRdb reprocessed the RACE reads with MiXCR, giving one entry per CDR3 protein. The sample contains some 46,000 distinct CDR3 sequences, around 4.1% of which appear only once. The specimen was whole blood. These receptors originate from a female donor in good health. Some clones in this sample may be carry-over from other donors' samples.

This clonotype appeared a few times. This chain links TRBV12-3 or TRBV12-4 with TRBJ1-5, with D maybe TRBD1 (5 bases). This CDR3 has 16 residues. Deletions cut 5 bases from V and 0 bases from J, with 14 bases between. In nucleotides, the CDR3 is TGTGCCAGCAGTCCCCCCGGGGGGTATAGCAATCAGCCCCAGCATTTT. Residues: CASSPPGGYSNQPQHF.

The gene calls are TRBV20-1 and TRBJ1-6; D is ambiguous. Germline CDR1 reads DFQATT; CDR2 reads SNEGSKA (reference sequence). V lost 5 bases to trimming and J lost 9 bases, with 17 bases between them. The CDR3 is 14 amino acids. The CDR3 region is CSAVGPILASPLHF. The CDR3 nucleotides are TGCAGTGCTGTCGGGCCCATCCTCGCTTCACCCCTCCACTTT.

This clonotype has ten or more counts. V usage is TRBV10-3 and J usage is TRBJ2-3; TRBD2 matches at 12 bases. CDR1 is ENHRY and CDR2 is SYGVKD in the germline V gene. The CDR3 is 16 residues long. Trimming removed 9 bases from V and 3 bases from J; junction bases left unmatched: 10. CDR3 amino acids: CAIGLAGPMGTDTQYF. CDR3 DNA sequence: TGTGCCATTGGACTAGCGGGGCCAATGGGGACAGATACGCAGTATTTT.

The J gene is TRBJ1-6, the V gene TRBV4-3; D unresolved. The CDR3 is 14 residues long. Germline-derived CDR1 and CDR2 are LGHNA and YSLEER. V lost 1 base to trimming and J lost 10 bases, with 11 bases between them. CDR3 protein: CASSQVGGSSPLHF. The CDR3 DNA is TGCGCCAGCAGCCAAGTAGGAGGGAGCTCACCCCTCCACTTT.

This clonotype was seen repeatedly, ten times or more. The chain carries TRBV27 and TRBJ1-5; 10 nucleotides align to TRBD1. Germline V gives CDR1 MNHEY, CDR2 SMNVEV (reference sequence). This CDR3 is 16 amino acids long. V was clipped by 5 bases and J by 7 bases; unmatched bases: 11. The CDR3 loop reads CASSPGTGAGGQPQHF. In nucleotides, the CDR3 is TGTGCCAGCAGTCCCGGGACAGGGGCGGGTGGACAGCCCCAGCATTTT.

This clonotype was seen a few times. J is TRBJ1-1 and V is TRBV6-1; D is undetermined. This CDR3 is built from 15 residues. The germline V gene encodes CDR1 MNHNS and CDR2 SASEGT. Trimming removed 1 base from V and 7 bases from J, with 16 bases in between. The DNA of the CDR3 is TGTGCCAGCAGTGAAGAGACACCTTGGGATGGTGAAGCTTTCTTT. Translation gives CASSEETPWDGEAFF.

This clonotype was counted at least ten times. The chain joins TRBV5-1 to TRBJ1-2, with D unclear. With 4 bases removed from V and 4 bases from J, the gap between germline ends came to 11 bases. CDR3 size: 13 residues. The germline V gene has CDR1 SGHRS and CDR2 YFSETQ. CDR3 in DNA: TGCGCCAGCAGCCGAGTGGAGGGCTATGGCTACACCTTC. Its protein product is CASSRVEGYGYTF.

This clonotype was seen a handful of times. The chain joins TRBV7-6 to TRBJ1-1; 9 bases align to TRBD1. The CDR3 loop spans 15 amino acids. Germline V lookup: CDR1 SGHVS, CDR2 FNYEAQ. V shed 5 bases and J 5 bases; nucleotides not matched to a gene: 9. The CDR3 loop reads CASSRPLQGATEAFF. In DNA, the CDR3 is TGTGCCAGCAGCCGCCCTCTACAGGGGGCAACTGAAGCTTTCTTT.

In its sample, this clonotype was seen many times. The CDR3 spells CASSGRTSGGPSSYNEQFF. The CDR3 DNA sequence: TGTGCCAGCAGTGGCCGGACTAGCGGGGGGCCGAGCTCCTACAATGAGCAGTTCTTC. The chain joins TRBV25-1 to TRBJ2-1, with TRBD2 identical over 14 bases. The CDR3 has 19 amino acids. V lost 4 bases to trimming and J lost 0 bases; unmatched junction nucleotides: 8. The germline V gene encodes CDR1 MGHDK and CDR2 SYGVNS. The complete variable domain, with remaining parts taken from reference TRBV25-1 and TRBJ2-1, reads EADIYQTPRYLVIGTGKKITLECSQTMGHDKMYWYQQDPGMELHLIHYSYGVNSTEKGDLSSESTVSRIRTEHFPLTLESARPSHTSQYLCASSGRTSGGPSSYNEQFFGPGTRLTVL.

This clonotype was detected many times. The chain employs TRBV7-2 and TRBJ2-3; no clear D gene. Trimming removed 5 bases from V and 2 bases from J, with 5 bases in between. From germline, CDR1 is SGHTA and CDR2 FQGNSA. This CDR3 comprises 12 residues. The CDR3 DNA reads TGTGCCAGCAGCCCATTCACAGATACGCAGTATTTT. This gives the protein CASSPFTDTQYF.

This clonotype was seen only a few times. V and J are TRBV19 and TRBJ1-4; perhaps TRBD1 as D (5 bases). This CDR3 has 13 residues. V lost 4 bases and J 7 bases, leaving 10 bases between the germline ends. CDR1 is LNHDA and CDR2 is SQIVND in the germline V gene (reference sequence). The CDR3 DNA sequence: TGTGCCAGTAGTAAATGGGACGGTGAAAAACTGTTTTTT. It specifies CASSKWDGEKLFF.

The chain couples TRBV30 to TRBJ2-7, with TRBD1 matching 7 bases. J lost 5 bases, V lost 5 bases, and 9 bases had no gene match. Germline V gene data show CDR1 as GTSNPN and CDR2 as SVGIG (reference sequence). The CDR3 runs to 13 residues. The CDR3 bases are TGTGCCTGGGAAACAGGGGTAACAAACGAGCAGTACTTC. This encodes CAWETGVTNEQYF.